This TCR beta chain is drawn from a study of cytomegalovirus exposure and HLA in healthy donors. Amplification used 60 Vbeta primers and 13 Jbeta primers. Profiling relied on immunoSEQ multiplex PCR, and the TCRdb table lists in-frame clones only, not all of them. The sample holds approximately 180,000 clones, around 80% seen once. Germline-derived CDR1 and CDR2 are SGHVS and FNYEAQ. The CDR3 consists of 13 residues. V was pared by 4 bases and J by 9 bases, with 13 bases between. The TCR comes from a man aged 18 to 30 in good health and CMV-seronegative. The V call is TRBV7-6, the J call TRBJ2-1, with a tentative D call TRBD2 (5 bases). The sequenced sample was PBMCs. CDR3 loop: CASSSYQRVEQFF. The CDR3, as DNA: TGTGCCAGCAGCTCATACCAGAGGGTTGAGCAGTTCTTC.